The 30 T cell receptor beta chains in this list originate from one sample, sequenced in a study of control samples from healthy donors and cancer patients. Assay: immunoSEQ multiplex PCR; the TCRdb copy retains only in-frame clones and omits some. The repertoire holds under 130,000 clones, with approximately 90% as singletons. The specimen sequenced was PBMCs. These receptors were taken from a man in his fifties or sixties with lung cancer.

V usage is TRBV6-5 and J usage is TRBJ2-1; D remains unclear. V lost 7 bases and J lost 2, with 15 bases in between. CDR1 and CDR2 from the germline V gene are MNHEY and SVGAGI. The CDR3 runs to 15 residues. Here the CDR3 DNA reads TGTGCCAGCACCCCCACCTTTGGGCCCTACAATGAGCAGTTCTTC. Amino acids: CASTPTFGPYNEQFF.

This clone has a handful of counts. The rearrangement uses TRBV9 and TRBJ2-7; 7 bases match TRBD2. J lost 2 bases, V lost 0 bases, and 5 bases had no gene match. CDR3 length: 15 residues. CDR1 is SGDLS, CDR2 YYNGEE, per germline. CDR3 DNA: TGTGCCAGCAGCGTAGTGGCGGGGGAGACCTACGAGCAGTACTTC. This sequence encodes CASSVVAGETYEQYF.

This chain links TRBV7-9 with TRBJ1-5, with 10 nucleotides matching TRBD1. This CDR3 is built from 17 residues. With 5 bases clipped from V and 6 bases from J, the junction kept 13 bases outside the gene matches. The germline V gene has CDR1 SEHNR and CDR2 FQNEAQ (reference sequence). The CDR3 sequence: CASSTSRPTGGPQPQHF. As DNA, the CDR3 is TGTGCCAGCAGCACCAGTAGGCCGACAGGGGGCCCTCAGCCCCAGCATTTT. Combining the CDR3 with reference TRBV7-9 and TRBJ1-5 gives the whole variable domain DTGVSQNPRHKITKRGQNVTFRCDPISEHNRLYWYRQTLGQGPEFLTYFQNEAQLEKSRLLSDRFSAERPKGSFSTLEIQRTEQGDSAMYLCASSTSRPTGGPQPQHFGDGTRLSIL.

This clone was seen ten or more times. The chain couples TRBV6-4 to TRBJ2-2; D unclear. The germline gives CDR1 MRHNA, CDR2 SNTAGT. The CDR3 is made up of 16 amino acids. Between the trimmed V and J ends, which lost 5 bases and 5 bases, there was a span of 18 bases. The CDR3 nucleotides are TGTGCCAGCAGTCTACAACCAAATTCCCATACCGGGGAGCTGTTTTTT. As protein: CASSLQPNSHTGELFF.

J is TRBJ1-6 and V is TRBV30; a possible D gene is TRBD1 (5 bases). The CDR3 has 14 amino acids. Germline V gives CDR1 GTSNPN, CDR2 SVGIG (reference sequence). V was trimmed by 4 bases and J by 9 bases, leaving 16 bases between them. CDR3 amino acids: CAWTGLRLGSPLHF. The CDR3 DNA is TGTGCCTGGACAGGGTTACGGCTGGGTTCACCCCTCCACTTT.

This CDR3 reads CASSFPMQGIYEQYV. CDR3 in DNA: TGTGCCAGCAGCTTCCCTATGCAGGGGATCTACGAGCAGTACGTC. The V and J genes are TRBV11-3 and TRBJ2-7, with a tentative D call TRBD1 (6 bases). CDR1 and CDR2 from the germline V gene are SGHNT and YENEEA. This CDR3 is built from 15 residues. Trimming left V 3 bases short and J 3 bases short, with 15 bases between.

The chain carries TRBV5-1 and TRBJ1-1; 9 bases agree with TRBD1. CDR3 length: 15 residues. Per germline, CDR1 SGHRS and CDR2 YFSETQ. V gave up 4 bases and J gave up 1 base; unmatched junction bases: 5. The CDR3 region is CASSPDRGSNTEAFF. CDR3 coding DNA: TGCGCCAGCAGCCCGGACAGGGGCTCGAACACTGAAGCTTTCTTT.

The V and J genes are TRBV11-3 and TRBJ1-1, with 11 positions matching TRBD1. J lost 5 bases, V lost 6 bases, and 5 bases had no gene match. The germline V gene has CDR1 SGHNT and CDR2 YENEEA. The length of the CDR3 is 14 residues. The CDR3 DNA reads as TGTGCCAGCAGACTGGACAGGGGGCTAACTGAAGCTTTCTTT. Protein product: CASRLDRGLTEAFF.

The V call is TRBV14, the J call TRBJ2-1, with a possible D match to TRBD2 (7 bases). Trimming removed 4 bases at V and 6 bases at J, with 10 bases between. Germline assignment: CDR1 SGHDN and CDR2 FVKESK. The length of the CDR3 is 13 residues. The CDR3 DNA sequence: TGTGCCAGCAGCCTTCGGGGGGCCAATGAGCAGTTCTTC. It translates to CASSLRGANEQFF.

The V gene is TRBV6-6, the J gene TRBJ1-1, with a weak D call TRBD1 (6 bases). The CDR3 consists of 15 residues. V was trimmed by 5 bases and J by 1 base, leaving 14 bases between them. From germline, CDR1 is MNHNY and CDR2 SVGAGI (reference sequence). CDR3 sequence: CASSPLGQPNTEAFF. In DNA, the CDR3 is TGTGCCAGCAGTCCCCTAGGACAGCCGAACACTGAAGCTTTCTTT.

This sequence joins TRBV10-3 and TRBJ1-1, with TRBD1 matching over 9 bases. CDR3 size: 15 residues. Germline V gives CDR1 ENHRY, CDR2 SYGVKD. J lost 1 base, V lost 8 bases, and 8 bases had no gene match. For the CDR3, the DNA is TGTGCCATCTCCAAAGAGGACAGGGGGAACACTGAAGCTTTCTTT. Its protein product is CAISKEDRGNTEAFF.

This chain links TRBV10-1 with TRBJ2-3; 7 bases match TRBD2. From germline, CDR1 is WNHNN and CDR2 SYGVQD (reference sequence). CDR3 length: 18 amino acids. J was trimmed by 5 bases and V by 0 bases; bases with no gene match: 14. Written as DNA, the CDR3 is TGCGCCAGCAGTGAGTCGAATTCTGGCGGGGGAAATGAAGATACGCAGTATTTT. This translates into CASSESNSGGGNEDTQYF.

CDR3 sequence reads: CATSDVTRTGDQFF. CDR3 DNA: TGTGCCACCAGTGATGTAACGCGGACCGGGGATCAGTTCTTC. The chain recombines TRBV24-1 with TRBJ2-1; weak D call: TRBD2 (5 bases). This CDR3 has 14 amino acids. V lost 3 bases, J lost 13 bases, and 18 bases lay in between. The germline V gene encodes CDR1 KGHDR and CDR2 SFDVKD.

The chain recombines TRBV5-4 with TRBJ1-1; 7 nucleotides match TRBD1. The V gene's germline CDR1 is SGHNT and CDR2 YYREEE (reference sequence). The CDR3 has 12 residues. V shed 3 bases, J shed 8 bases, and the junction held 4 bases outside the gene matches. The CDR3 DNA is TGTGCCAGCAGCTGGGACAGAAGAGAAGCTTTCTTT. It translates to CASSWDRREAFF.

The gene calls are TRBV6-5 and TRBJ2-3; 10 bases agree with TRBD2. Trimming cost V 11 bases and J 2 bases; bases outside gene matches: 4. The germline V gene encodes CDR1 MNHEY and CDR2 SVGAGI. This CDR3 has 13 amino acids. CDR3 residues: CAAGLAVTDTQYF. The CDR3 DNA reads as TGTGCCGCCGGACTAGCGGTCACAGATACGCAGTATTTT.

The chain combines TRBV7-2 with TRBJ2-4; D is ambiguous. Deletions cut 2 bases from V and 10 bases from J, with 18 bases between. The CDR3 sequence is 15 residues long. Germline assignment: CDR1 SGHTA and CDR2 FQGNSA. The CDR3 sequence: CASSLSLIRPQIQYF. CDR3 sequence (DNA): TGTGCCAGCAGCTTAAGCCTTATTAGGCCACAGATTCAGTACTTC.

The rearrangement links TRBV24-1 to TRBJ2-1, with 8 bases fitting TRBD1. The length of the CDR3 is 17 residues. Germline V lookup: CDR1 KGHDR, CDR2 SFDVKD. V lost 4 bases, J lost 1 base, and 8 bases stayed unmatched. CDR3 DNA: TGTGCCACCAGTGACCCGGGACAGGTCGGGTCCTACAATGAGCAGTTCTTC. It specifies CATSDPGQVGSYNEQFF.

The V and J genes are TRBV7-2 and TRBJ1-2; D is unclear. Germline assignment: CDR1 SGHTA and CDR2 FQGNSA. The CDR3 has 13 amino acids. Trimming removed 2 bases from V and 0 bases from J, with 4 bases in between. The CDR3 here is CASSLQTNYGYTF. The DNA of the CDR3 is TGTGCCAGCAGCTTACAGACTAACTATGGCTACACCTTC.

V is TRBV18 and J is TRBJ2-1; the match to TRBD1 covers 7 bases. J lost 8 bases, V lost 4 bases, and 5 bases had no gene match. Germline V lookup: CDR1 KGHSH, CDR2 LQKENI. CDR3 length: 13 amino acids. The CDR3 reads CASSRDRADEQFF. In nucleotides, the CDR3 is TGTGCCAGCTCACGGGACAGAGCAGATGAGCAGTTCTTC.

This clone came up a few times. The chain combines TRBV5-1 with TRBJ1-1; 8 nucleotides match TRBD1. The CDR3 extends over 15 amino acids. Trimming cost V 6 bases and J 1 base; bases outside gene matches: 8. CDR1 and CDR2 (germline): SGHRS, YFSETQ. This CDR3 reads CASNTGTGKNTEAFF. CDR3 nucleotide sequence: TGCGCCAGCAACACCGGGACAGGTAAGAACACTGAAGCTTTCTTT. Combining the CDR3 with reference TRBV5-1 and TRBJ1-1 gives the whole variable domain KAGVTQTPRYLIKTRGQQVTLSCSPISGHRSVSWYQQTPGQGLQFLFEYFSETQRNKGNFPGRFSGRQFSNSRSEMNVSTLELGDSALYLCASNTGTGKNTEAFFGQGTRLTVV.

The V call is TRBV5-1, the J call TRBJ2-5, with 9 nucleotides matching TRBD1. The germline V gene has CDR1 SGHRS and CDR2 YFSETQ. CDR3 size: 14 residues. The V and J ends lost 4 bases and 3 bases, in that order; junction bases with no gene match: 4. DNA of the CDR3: TGCGCCAGCAGCATACAGGGGGCTGAAGAGACCCAGTACTTC. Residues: CASSIQGAEETQYF.

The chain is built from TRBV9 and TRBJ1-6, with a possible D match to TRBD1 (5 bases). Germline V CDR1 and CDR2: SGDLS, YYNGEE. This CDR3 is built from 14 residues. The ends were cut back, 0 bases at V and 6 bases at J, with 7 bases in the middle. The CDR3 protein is CASSVAGGNSPLHF. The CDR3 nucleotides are TGTGCCAGCAGCGTAGCCGGGGGTAATTCACCCCTCCACTTT. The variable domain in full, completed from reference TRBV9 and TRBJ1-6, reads DSGVTQTPKHLITATGQRVTLRCSPRSGDLSVYWYQQSLDQGLQFLIQYYNGEERAKGNILERFSAQQFPDLHSELNLSSLELGDSALYFCASSVAGGNSPLHFGNGTRLTVT.

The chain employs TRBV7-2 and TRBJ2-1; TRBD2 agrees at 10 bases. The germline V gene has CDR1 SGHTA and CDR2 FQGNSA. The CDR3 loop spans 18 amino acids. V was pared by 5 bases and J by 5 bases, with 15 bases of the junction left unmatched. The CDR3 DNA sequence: TGTGCCAGCAGCCCCCGCCTAGGTTTAGCGGGGGGACACAATGAGCAGTTCTTC. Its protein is CASSPRLGLAGGHNEQFF.

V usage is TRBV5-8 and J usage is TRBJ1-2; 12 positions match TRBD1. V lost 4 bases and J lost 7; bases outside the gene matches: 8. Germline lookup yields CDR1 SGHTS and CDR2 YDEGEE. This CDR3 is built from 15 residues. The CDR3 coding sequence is TGTGCCAGCAGCACCAGGGACAGGGGGCTTTCTGGCTACACCTTC. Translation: CASSTRDRGLSGYTF.

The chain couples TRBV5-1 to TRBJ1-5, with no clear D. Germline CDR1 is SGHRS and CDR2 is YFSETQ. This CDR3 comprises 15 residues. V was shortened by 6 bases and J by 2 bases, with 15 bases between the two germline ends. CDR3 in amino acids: CASTLAPGGNQPQHF. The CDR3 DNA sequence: TGCGCCAGCACCCTGGCCCCGGGAGGCAATCAGCCCCAGCATTTT.

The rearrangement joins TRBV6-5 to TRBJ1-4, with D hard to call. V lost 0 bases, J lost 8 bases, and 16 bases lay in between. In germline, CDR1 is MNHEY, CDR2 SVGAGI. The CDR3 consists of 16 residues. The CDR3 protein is CASSYSRDRSREKLFF. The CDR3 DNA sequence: TGTGCCAGCAGTTACTCAAGGGATAGATCACGGGAAAAACTGTTTTTT.

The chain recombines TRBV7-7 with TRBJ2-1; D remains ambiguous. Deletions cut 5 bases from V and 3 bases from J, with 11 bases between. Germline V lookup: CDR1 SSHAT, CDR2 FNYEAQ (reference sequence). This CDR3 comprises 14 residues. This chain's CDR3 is CASSPTWDYNEQFF. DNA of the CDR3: TGTGCCAGCAGCCCGACGTGGGACTACAATGAGCAGTTCTTC.

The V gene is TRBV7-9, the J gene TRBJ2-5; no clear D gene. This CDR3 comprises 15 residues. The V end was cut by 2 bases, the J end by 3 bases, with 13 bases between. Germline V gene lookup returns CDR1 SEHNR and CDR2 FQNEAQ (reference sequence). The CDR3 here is CASSLFLGQEETQYF. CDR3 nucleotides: TGTGCCAGCAGCTTATTTTTAGGGCAGGAAGAGACCCAGTACTTC.

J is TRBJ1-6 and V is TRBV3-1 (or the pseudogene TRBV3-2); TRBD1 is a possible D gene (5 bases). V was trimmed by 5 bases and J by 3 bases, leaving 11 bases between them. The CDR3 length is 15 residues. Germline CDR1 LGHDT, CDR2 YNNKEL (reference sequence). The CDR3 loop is CASSTHDSYNSPLHF. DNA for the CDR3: TGTGCCAGCAGCACCCATGACAGCTATAATTCACCCCTCCACTTT.

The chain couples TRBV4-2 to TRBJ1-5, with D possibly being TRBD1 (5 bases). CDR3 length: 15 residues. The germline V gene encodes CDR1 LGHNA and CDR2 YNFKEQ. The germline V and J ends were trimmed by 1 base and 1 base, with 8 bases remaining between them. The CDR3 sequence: CASSQVAGSNQPQHF. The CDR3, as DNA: TGTGCCAGCAGCCAAGTTGCAGGGAGCAATCAGCCCCAGCATTTT.